These 8 T cell receptor beta chains originate from one sample sequenced in a study of T-cell memory formation after mild COVID-19. TCRdb passed the 5' RACE reads through MiXCR, listing each CDR3 protein once. The sample has under 450,000 distinct CDR3 sequences, around 20% seen once. The sequencing input was PBMCs or a T cell subset sorted from them (not recorded which). Receptors were obtained from a man aged 18-30 years who had mild COVID-19 (a few samples of this study predate the infection). Cell type and time point are not known.

This clonotype has at least ten counts. The V and J genes are TRBV7-2 and TRBJ2-6; D possibly corresponds to TRBD1 (6 bases). Germline CDR1 and CDR2: SGHTA and FQGNSA. Trimming left V 5 bases short and J 3 bases short, with 14 bases between. CDR3 size: 16 residues. The CDR3 nucleotides are TGTGCCAGCAGCGAGGAAACAGGGTATGGGGCCAACGTCCTGACTTTC. It encodes CASSEETGYGANVLTF. Full variable domain (outside the CDR3, taken from reference TRBV7-2 and TRBJ2-6): GAGVSQSPSNKVTEKGKDVELRCDPISGHTALYWYRQSLGQGLEFLIYFQGNSAPDKSGLPSDRFSAERTGGSVSTLTIQRTQQEDSAVYLCASSEETGYGANVLTFGAGSRLTVL.

This clonotype was recorded a few times. The V call is TRBV9, the J call TRBJ2-5; no firm D call. The germline gives CDR1 SGDLS, CDR2 YYNGEE. V was clipped by 4 bases and J by 2 bases, with 12 bases between them. CDR3 length: 14 residues. As DNA, the CDR3 is TGTGCCAGCAGCCCGGAAGTAATTCAAGAGACCCAGTACTTC. As protein: CASSPEVIQETQYF.

This clonotype was seen a handful of times. The CDR3 loop reads CASSLEIRDSTEAFF. CDR3 bases: TGCGCCAGCAGCTTGGAAATACGGGACAGCACTGAAGCTTTCTTT. The chain employs TRBV5-1 and TRBJ1-1, with 7 positions matching TRBD1. The CDR3 has 15 residues. J gave up 4 bases and V 0 bases, and 6 bases lay outside the gene matches. The V gene's germline CDR1 is SGHRS and CDR2 YFSETQ.

The chain's CDR3 is CASSQMVLQYV. CDR3 DNA: TGTGCCAGCAGCCAAATGGTGCTGCAGTACGTC. J is TRBJ2-7 and V is TRBV3-1; D ambiguous. V shed 2 bases and J shed 9 bases, with 8 bases lying between them. Germline CDR1 and CDR2: LGHDT and YNNKEL (reference sequence). This CDR3 region has 11 residues.

This clonotype was counted a few times. The chain combines TRBV10-3 with TRBJ2-3; 10 bases fit TRBD2. In germline, CDR1 is ENHRY, CDR2 SYGVKD. This CDR3 is built from 14 residues. Unmatched junction bases numbered 3, after V lost 6 bases and J lost 3 bases. CDR3 DNA sequence: TGTGCCATCAGGGTTAGCGGGGGGACAGATACGCAGTATTTT. It is translated as CAIRVSGGTDTQYF.

V gene TRBV5-1 combines with J gene TRBJ2-5; a weak D match, TRBD2 (5 bases). Germline CDR1 SGHRS, CDR2 YFSETQ. The CDR3 runs to 14 residues. The V end lost 2 bases, the J end lost 1 base, and 9 bases lay between the germline ends. The CDR3 bases are TGCGCCAGCAGCTTCGCCCGGGGCCAAGAGACCCAGTACTTC. This gives the protein CASSFARGQETQYF.

This clonotype was detected a few times. The V gene is TRBV20-1, the J gene TRBJ1-1, with a tentative D call TRBD1 (5 bases). The CDR3 has 14 amino acids. The V end was cut by 5 bases, the J end by 0 bases, with 13 bases between. CDR1 DFQATT and CDR2 SNEGSKA come from the germline V gene (reference sequence). DNA for the CDR3: TGCAGTGCTGCCGTCGGGGCGGTGAACACTGAAGCTTTCTTT. This codes for CSAAVGAVNTEAFF.

As to this clonotype: A clone one base away is much larger, so this may be a read error. The chain has TRBV5-1 and TRBJ1-1, with D possibly TRBD1 on 5 matching bases. CDR1 and CDR2 (germline): SGHRS, YFSETQ. CDR3 size: 15 residues. CDR3 DNA: TGCGCCAGCAGCTTGGCCGGGGGGATGAACACTGAAGATTTCTTT. Translation gives CASSLAGGMNTEDFF.